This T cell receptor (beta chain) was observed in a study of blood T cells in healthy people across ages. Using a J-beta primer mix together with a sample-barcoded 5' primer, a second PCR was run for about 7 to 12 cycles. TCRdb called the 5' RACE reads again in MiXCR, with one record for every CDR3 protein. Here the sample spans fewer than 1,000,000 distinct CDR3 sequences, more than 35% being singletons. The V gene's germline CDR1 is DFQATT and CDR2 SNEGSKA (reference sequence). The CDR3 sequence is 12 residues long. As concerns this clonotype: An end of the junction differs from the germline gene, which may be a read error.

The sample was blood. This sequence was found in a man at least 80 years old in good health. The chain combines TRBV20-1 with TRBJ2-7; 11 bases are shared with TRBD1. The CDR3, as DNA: TGCAGTGTGGACAGGGGGCCCTACGGGCAGTACTTC. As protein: CSVDRGPYGQYF.